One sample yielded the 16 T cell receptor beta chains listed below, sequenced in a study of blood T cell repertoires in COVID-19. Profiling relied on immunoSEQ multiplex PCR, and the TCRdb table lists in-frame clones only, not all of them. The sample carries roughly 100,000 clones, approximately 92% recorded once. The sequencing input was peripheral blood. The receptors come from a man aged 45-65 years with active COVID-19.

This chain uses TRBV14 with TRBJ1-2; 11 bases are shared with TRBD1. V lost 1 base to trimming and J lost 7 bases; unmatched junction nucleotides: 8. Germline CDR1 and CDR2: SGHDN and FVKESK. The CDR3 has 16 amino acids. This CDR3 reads CASSQAGQGAIRGYTF. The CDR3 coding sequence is TGTGCCAGCAGCCAAGCCGGACAGGGGGCTATTCGTGGCTACACCTTC.

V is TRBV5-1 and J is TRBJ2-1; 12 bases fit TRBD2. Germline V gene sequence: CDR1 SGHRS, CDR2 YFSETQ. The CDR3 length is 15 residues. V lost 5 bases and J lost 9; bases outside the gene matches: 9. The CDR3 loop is CASRSGLAGGREQFF. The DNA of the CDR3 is TGCGCCAGCAGGTCCGGGCTAGCGGGAGGGCGTGAGCAGTTCTTC.

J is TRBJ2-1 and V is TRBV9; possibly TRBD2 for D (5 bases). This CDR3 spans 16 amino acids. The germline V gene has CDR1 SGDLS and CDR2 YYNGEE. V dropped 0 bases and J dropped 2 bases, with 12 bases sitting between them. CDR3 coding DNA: TGTGCCAGCAGCGTAGACTGGCGGGTAACCTACAATGAGCAGTTCTTC. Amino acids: CASSVDWRVTYNEQFF.

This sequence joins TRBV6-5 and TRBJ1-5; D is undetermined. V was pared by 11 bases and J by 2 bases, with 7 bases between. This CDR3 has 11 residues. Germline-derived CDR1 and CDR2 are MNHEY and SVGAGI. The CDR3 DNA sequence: TGTGCCTCTTCAGGCAATCAGCCCCAGCATTTT. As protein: CASSGNQPQHF.

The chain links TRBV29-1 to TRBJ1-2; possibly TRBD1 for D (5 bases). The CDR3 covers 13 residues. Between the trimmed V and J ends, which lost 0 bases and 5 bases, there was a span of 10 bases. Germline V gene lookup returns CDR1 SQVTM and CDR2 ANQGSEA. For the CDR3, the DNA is TGCAGCGTTGAAGATAGGGGAAGGTATGGCTACACCTTC. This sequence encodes CSVEDRGRYGYTF.

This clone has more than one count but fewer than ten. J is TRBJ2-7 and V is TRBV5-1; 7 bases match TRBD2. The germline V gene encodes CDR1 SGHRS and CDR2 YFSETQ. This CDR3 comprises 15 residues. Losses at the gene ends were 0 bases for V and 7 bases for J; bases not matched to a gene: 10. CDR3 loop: CASSLGGTTDLEQYF. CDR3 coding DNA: TGCGCCAGCAGCTTGGGTGGGACTACGGACCTAGAGCAGTACTTC.

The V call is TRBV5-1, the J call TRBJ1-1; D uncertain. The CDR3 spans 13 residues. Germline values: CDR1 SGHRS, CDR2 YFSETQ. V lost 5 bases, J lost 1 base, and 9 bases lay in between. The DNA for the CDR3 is TGCGCCAGCAGGGCCTCTCGGAACACTGAAGCTTTCTTT. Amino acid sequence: CASRASRNTEAFF. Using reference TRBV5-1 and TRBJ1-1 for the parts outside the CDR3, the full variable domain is KAGVTQTPRYLIKTRGQQVTLSCSPISGHRSVSWYQQTPGQGLQFLFEYFSETQRNKGNFPGRFSGRQFSNSRSEMNVSTLELGDSALYLCASRASRNTEAFFGQGTRLTVV.

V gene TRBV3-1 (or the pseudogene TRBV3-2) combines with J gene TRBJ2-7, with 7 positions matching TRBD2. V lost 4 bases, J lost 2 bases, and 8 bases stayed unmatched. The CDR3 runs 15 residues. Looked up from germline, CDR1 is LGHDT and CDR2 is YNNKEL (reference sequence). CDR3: CASSRDPGTTYEQYF. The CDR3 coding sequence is TGTGCCAGCAGCCGCGACCCCGGGACTACCTACGAGCAGTACTTC.

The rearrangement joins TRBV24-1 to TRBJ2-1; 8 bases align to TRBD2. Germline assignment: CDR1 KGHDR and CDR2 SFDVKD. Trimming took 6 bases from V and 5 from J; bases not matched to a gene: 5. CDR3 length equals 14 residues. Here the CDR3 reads CATSPGTRDNEQFF. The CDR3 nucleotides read TGTGCCACCAGTCCCGGGACTAGGGACAATGAGCAGTTCTTC.

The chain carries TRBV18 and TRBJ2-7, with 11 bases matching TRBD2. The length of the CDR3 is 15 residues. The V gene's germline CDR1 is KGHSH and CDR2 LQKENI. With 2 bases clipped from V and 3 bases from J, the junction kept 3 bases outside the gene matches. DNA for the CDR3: TGTGCCAGCTCACCAGGGACTAGCGGCAACTACGAGCAGTACTTC. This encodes CASSPGTSGNYEQYF.

The CDR3 is CASSLYTPGGSAEAFF. The CDR3 DNA follows: TGTGCCAGCAGTTTATACACCCCCGGGGGGTCAGCTGAAGCTTTCTTT. The chain combines TRBV28 with TRBJ1-1, with a tentative D call TRBD1 (5 bases). Germline CDR1 MDHEN, CDR2 SYDVKM. V was shortened by 1 base and J by 6 bases, with 18 bases between the two germline ends. This CDR3 contains 16 residues.

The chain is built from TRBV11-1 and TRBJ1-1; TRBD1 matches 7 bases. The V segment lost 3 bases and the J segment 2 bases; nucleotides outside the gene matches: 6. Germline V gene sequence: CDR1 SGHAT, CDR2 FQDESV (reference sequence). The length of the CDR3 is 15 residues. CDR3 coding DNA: TGTGCCAGCAGCTTCGGCAGGGGGATCAACACTGAAGCTTTCTTT. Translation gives CASSFGRGINTEAFF.

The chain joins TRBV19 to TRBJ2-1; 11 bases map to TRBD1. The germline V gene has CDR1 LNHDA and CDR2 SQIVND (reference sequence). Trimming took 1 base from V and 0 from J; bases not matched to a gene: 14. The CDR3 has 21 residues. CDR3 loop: CASSIGRTGGALRDSYNEQFF. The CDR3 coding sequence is TGTGCCAGTAGTATAGGAAGGACAGGGGGCGCATTGCGGGACTCCTACAATGAGCAGTTCTTC.

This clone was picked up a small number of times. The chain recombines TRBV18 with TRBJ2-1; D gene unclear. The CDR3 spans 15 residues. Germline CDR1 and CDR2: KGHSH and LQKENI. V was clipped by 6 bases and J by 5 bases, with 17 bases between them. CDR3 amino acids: CASSSQRTPDNEQFF. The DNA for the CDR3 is TGTGCCAGCTCGTCTCAGCGCACCCCTGACAATGAGCAGTTCTTC.

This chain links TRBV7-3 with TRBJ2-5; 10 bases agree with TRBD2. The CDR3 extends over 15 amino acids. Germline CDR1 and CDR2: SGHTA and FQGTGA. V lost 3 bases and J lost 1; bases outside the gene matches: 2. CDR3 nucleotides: TGTGCCAGCAGCTTGGCTAGCGGGAGCCAAGAGACCCAGTACTTC. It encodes CASSLASGSQETQYF. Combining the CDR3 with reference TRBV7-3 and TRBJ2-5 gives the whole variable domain GAGVSQTPSNKVTEKGKYVELRCDPISGHTALYWYRQSLGQGPEFLIYFQGTGAADDSGLPNDRFFAVRPEGSVSTLKIQRTERGDSAVYLCASSLASGSQETQYFGPGTRLLVL.

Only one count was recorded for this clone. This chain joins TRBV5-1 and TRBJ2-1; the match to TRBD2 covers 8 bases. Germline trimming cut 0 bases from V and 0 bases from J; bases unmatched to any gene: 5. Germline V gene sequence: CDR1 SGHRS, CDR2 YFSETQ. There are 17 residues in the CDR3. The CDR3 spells CASSLVLAGGSYNEQFF. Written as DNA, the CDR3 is TGCGCCAGCAGCTTGGTCCTGGCGGGAGGCTCCTACAATGAGCAGTTCTTC. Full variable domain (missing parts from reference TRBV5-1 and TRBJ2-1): KAGVTQTPRYLIKTRGQQVTLSCSPISGHRSVSWYQQTPGQGLQFLFEYFSETQRNKGNFPGRFSGRQFSNSRSEMNVSTLELGDSALYLCASSLVLAGGSYNEQFFGPGTRLTVL.